This T cell receptor (beta chain) comes out of a study of cytomegalovirus exposure and HLA in healthy donors. V was clipped by 2 bases and J by 6 bases, with 11 bases between them. This CDR3 has 14 residues. In germline, CDR1 is MNHNY, CDR2 SVGAGI (reference sequence). Primers for the PCR totalled 60 Vbeta and 13 Jbeta. Some clones are missing from TCRdb's copy, which holds only in-frame ones; the method was immunoSEQ multiplex PCR. The clone table shows 200,000 to 250,000 clones, with the ten largest holding about 1%. Findings and limits, study-wide: Researchers reported in a later analysis that common viral pathogens appeared linked to several top clusters. The authors listed 150 to 200 TCR beta chains as cytomegalovirus-associated.

A word on this clone: Its antigen is as yet unknown.

The sequence was obtained from a woman younger than 45 in good health and CMV-seropositive. V is TRBV6-6 and J is TRBJ1-5; D perhaps matches TRBD1 (6 bases). Sequencing used PBMCs. The CDR3 DNA reads as TGTGCCAGCAGTTACGGGGGGGGCGGTCAGCCCCAGCATTTT. It translates to CASSYGGGGQPQHF.